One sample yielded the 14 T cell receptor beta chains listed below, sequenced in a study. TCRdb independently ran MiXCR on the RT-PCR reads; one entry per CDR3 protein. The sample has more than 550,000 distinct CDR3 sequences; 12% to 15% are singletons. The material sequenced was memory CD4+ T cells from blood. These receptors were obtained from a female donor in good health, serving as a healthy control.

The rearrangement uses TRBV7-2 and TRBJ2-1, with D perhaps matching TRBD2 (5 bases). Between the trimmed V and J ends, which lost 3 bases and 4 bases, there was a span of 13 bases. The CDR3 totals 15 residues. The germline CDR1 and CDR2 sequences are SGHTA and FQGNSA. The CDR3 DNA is TGTGCCAGCAGCTTGGTGTCGGGAACATACAATGAGCAGTTCTTC. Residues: CASSLVSGTYNEQFF. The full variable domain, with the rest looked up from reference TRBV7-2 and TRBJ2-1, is GAGVSQSPSNKVTEKGKDVELRCDPISGHTALYWYRQSLGQGLEFLIYFQGNSAPDKSGLPSDRFSAERTGGSVSTLTIQRTQQEDSAVYLCASSLVSGTYNEQFFGPGTRLTVL.

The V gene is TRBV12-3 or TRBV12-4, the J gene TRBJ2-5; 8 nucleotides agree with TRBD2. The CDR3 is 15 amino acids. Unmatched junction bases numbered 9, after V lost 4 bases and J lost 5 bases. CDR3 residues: CASSSSGSSLETQYF. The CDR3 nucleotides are TGTGCCAGCAGTTCCAGCGGGAGCTCGCTGGAGACCCAGTACTTC.

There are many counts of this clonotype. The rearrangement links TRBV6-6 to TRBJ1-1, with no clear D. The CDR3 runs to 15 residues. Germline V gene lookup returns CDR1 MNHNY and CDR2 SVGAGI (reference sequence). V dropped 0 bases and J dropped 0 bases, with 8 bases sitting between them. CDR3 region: CASSYSRGMNTEAFF. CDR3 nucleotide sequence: TGTGCCAGCAGTTACTCGAGAGGCATGAACACTGAAGCTTTCTTT.

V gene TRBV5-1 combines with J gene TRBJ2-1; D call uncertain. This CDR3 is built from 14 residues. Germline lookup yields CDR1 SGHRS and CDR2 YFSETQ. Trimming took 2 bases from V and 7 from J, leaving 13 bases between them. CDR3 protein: CASSLVNPRNEQFF. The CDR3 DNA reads TGCGCCAGCAGCTTAGTTAACCCCAGGAATGAGCAGTTCTTC.

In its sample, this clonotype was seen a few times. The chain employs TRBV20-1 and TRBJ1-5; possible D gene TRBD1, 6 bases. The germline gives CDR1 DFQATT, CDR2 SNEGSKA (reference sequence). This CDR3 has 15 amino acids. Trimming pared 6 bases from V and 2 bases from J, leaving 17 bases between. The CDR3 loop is CSAERGRAGNQPQHF. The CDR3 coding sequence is TGCAGTGCGGAACGGGGGCGGGCGGGCAATCAGCCCCAGCATTTT.

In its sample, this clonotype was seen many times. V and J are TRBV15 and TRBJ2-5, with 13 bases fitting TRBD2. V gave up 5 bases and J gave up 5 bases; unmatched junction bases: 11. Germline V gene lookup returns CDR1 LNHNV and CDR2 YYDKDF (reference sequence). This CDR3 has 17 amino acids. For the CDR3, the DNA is TGTGCCACCAGCTGGGTTAAACTACTAGCGGGAGGGGAGACCCAGTACTTC. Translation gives CATSWVKLLAGGETQYF.

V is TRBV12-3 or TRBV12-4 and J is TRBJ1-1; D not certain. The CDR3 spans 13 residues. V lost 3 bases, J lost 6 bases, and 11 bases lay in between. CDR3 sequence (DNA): TGTGCCAGCAGTTTTTATGCTGGGGCTGAAGCTTTCTTT. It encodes CASSFYAGAEAFF.

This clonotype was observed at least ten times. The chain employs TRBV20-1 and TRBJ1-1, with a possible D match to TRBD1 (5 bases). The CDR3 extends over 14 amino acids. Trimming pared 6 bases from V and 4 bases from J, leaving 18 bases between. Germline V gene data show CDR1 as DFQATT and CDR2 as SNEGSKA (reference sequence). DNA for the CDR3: TGCAGTGCCACTTGGGGACCAAGAGGCACTGAAGCTTTCTTT. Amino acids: CSATWGPRGTEAFF.

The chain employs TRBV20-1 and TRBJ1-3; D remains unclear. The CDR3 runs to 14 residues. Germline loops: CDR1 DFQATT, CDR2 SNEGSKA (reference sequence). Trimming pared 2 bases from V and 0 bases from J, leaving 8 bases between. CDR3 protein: CSARRETSGNTIYF. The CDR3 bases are TGCAGTGCTAGACGGGAAACCTCTGGAAACACCATATATTTT.

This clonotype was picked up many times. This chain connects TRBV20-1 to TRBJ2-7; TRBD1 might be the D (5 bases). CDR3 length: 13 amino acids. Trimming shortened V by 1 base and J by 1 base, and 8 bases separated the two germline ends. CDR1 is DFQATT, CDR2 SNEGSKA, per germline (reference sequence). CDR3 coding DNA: TGCAGTGCTAGAGGACAGACATCCTACGAGCAGTACTTC. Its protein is CSARGQTSYEQYF.

In nucleotides, the CDR3 is TGTGCCAGCACCAATCCACAAGAGACCCAGTACTTC. Its protein is CASTNPQETQYF. The rearrangement joins TRBV28 to TRBJ2-5; D gene unclear. This CDR3 region has 12 residues. Trimming removed 7 bases from V and 2 bases from J, with 8 bases in between. Germline V gene data show CDR1 as MDHEN and CDR2 as SYDVKM.

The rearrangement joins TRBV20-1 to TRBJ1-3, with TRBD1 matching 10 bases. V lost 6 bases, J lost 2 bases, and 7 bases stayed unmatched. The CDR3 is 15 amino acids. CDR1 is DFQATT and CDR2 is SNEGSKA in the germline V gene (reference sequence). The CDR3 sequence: CSAPTGGDTGNTIYF. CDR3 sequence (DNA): TGCAGTGCCCCGACAGGGGGCGATACTGGAAACACCATATATTTT.

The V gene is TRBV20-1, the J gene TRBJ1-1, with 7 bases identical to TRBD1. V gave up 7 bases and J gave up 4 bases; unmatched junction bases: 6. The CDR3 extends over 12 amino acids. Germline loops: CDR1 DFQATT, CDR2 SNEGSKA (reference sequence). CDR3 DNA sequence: TGCAGTGTTAGGGGGCTGAGCACTGAAGCTTTCTTT. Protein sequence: CSVRGLSTEAFF.

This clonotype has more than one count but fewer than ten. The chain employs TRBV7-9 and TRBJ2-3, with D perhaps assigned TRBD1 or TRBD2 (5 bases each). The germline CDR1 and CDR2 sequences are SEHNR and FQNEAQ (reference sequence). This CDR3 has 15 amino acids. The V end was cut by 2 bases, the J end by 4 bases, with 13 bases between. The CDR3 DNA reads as TGTGCCAGCAGCTTATTGGGGGATGGATCAGATACGCAGTATTTT. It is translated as CASSLLGDGSDTQYF.